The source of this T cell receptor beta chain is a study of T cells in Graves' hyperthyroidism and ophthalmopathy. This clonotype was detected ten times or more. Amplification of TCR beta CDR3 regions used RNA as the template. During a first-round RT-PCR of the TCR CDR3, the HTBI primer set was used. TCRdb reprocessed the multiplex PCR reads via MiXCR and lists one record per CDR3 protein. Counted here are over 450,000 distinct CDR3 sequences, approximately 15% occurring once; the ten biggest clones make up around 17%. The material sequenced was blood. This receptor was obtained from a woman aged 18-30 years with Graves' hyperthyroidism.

CDR3: CACRQRVNTEAFF. The CDR3 coding sequence is TGTGCCTGTCGCCAACGGGTGAACACTGAAGCTTTCTTT. The chain combines TRBV30 with TRBJ1-1; no definite D call. There are 13 residues in the CDR3. Trimming removed 6 bases at V and 0 bases at J, with 11 bases between. The germline V gene has CDR1 GTSNPN and CDR2 SVGIG (reference sequence).